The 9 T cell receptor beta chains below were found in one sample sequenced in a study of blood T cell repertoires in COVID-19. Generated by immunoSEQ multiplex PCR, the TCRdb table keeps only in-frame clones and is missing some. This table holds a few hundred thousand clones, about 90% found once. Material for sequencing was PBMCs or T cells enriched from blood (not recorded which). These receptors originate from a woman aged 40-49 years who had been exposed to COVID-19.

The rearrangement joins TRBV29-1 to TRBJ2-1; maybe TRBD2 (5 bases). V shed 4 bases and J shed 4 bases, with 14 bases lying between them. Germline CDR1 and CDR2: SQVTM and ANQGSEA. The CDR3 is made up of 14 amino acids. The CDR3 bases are TGCAGCGTTGCCCGGAGGCTAGCTTACAATGAGCAGTTCTTC. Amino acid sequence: CSVARRLAYNEQFF.

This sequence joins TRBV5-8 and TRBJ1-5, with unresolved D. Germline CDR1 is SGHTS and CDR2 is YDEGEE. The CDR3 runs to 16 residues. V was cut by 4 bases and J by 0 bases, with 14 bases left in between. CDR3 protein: CASSAYVIYSNQPQHF. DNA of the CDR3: TGTGCCAGCAGCGCTTACGTAATCTATAGCAATCAGCCCCAGCATTTT.

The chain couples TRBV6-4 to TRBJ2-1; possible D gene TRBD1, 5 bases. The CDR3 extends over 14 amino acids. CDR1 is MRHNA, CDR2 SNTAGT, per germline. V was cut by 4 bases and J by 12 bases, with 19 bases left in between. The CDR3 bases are TGTGCCAGCAGTGCCTCACCCTCGGGCACAGGGCAGTTCTTC. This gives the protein CASSASPSGTGQFF.

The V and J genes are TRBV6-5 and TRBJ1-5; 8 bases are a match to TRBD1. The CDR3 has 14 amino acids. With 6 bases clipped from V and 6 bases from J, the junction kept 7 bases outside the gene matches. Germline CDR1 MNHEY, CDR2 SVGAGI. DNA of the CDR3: TGTGCCAGCAGGCAGGGGGCAAGGGGTCAGCCCCAGCATTTT. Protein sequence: CASRQGARGQPQHF.

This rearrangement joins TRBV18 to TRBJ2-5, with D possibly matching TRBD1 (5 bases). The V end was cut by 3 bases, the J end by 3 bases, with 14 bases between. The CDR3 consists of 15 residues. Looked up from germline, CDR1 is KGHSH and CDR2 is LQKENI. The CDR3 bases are TGTGCCAGCTCACCCCCGAGCAGGGCGGAAGAGACCCAGTACTTC. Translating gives CASSPPSRAEETQYF. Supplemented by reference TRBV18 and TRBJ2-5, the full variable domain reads NAGVMQNPRHLVRRRGQEARLRCSPMKGHSHVYWYRQLPEEGLKFMVYLQKENIIDESGMPKERFSAEFPKEGPSILRIQQVVRGDSAAYFCASSPPSRAEETQYFGPGTRLLVL.

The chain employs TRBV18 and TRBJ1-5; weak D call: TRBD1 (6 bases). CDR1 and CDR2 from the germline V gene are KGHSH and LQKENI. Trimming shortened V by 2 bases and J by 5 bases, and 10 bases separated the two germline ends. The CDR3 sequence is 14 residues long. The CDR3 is CASSPETGHQPQHF. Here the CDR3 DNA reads TGTGCCAGCTCACCAGAGACAGGACATCAGCCCCAGCATTTT.

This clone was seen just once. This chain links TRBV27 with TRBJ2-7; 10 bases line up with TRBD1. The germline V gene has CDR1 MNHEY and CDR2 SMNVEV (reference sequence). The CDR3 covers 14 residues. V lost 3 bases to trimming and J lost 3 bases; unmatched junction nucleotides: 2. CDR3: CASSFGQGDYEQYF. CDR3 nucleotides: TGTGCCAGCAGTTTCGGACAGGGGGACTACGAGCAGTACTTC.

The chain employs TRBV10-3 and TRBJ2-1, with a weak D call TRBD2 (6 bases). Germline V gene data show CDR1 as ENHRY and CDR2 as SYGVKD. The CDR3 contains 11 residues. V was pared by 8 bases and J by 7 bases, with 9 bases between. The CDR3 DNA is TGTGCCATCGGGGACTTAAATGAGCAGTTCTTC. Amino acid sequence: CAIGDLNEQFF.

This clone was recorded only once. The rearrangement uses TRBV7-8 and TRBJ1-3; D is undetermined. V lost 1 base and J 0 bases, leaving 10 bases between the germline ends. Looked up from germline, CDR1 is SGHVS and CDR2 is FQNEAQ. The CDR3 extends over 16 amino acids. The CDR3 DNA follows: TGTGCCAGCAGCTTAGTAGCGGGCTCCTCTGGAAACACCATATATTTT. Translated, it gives CASSLVAGSSGNTIYF.